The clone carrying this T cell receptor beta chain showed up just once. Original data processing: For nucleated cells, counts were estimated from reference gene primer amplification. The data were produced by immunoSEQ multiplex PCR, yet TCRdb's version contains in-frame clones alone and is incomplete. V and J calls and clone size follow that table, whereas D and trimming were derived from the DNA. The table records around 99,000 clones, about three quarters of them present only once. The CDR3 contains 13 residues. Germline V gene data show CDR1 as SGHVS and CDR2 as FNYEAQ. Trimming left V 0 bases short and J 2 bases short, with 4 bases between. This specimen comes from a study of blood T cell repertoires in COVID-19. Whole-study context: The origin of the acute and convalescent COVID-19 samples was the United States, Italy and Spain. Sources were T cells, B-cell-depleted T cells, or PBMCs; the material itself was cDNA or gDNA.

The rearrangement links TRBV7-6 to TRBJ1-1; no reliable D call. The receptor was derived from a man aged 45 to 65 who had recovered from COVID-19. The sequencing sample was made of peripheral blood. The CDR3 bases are TGTGCCAGCAGCTTAGCGGCCAACACTGAAGCTTTCTTT. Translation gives CASSLAANTEAFF.